This entry lists 10 T cell receptor beta chains sequenced from one sample in a study of T cell repertoires in cytomegalovirus infection. TCRdb passed the reads through MiXCR, listing each CDR3 protein once. The sample holds approximately 310,000 distinct CDR3 sequences; roughly 25% are singletons and the top ten take 13%. These receptors lack a known antigen. This sample comprised cultured PBMCs, obtained from culture after CMV antigen stimulation. The receptors stem from a human donor in good health (CMV status not recorded). Some clones in this sample may be carry-over from other donors' samples.

This clonotype was seen only a few times. The V call is TRBV12-3 or TRBV12-4, the J call TRBJ2-7; 9 bases are shared with TRBD2. The CDR3 is made up of 14 amino acids. J lost 4 bases, V lost 5 bases, and 6 bases had no gene match. CDR3 residues: CASSSGRPTYEQYF. The CDR3 DNA reads TGTGCCAGCAGTAGCGGGAGGCCTACATACGAGCAGTACTTC.

A note on this clonotype: This sequence may be a read error, since a much larger clone differs from it by one base. The chain combines TRBV10-3 with TRBJ2-5; TRBD2 matches 8 bases. Germline loops: CDR1 ENHRY, CDR2 SYGVKD. V gave up 3 bases and J gave up 7 bases; unmatched junction bases: 10. CDR3 length equals 15 residues. CDR3 in amino acids: CAISDPGLVVGTQYF. CDR3 DNA sequence: TGTGCCATCAGTGACCCGGGACTAGTAGTCGGGACCCAGTACTTC.

This clonotype was found a few times. CDR3 in amino acids: CASSPSRGQNSPLHF. The CDR3 DNA sequence: TGTGCCAGCAGCCCATCCAGGGGGCAGAATTCACCCCTCCACTTT. V is TRBV5-4 and J is TRBJ1-6; 8 bases map to TRBD1. CDR1 and CDR2 (germline): SGHNT, YYREEE (reference sequence). The ends lost 4 bases at V and 7 bases at J; junction bases unmatched: 7. The CDR3 covers 15 residues.

This clonotype was detected many times. V usage is TRBV10-3 and J usage is TRBJ2-1; 10 nucleotides match TRBD2. Trimming cost V 6 bases and J 1 base; bases outside gene matches: 3. This CDR3 has 15 residues. Germline assignment: CDR1 ENHRY and CDR2 SYGVKD. The CDR3 here is CAIRASGSSYNEQFF. CDR3 bases: TGTGCCATCAGGGCTAGCGGGAGTTCCTACAATGAGCAGTTCTTC.

On this clonotype: A much bigger clone sits one base away, suggesting this may be a read error. V is TRBV7-8 and J is TRBJ2-1, with TRBD2 matching 12 bases. Germline V gene data show CDR1 as SGHVS and CDR2 as FQNEAQ. Unmatched junction bases numbered 8, after V lost 5 bases and J lost 6 bases. The CDR3 consists of 16 residues. As DNA, the CDR3 is TGTGCCAGCAGCCTCGGGACTAGCGGGCTATCCAATGAGCAGTTCTTC. This encodes CASSLGTSGLSNEQFF.

This clonotype was detected only a few times. This rearrangement joins TRBV6-5 to TRBJ1-1; D is possibly TRBD1 (5 bases). V was clipped by 1 base and J by 0 bases, with 9 bases between them. The CDR3 runs to 15 residues. Germline V gene data show CDR1 as MNHEY and CDR2 as SVGAGI. This CDR3 reads CASSYFGGVNTEAFF. In nucleotides, the CDR3 is TGTGCCAGCAGTTACTTCGGGGGGGTGAACACTGAAGCTTTCTTT.

This chain joins TRBV20-1 and TRBJ2-6; 7 nucleotides match TRBD1. In germline, CDR1 is DFQATT, CDR2 SNEGSKA (reference sequence). V was clipped by 0 bases and J by 1 base; unmatched bases: 12. The CDR3 spans 19 residues. The CDR3 spells CSARDRGGHLGSGANVLTF. The DNA of the CDR3 is TGCAGTGCTAGAGACCGAGGGGGCCATCTCGGGTCTGGGGCCAACGTCCTGACTTTC.

This clonotype appeared a few times. The chain is built from TRBV10-3 and TRBJ2-5, with D hard to call. The CDR3 loop spans 13 amino acids. Per germline, CDR1 ENHRY and CDR2 SYGVKD. With 0 bases removed from V and 1 base from J, the gap between germline ends came to 3 bases. The CDR3 sequence is CAISESSQETQYF. CDR3 in DNA: TGTGCCATCAGTGAGTCATCCCAAGAGACCCAGTACTTC.

This clonotype was detected ten times or more. This chain joins TRBV7-2 and TRBJ2-1, with D possibly being TRBD1 (6 bases). The V and J ends lost 5 bases and 8 bases respectively, with 22 bases between them. The CDR3 consists of 16 residues. In germline, CDR1 is SGHTA, CDR2 FQGNSA. Written as DNA, the CDR3 is TGTGCCAGCAGCCTGAGACCGAGGACAGTGCGCGATGAGCAGTTCTTC. Protein product: CASSLRPRTVRDEQFF.

This clonotype was detected a few times. The chain is built from TRBV5-5 and TRBJ1-2, with D hard to call. Germline V gene lookup returns CDR1 SGHKS and CDR2 YYEKEE (reference sequence). V was trimmed by 6 bases and J by 5 bases, leaving 14 bases between them. CDR3 length equals 13 residues. The CDR3 sequence: CASTPMGFYGYTF. CDR3 bases: TGTGCCAGCACCCCTATGGGGTTTTATGGCTACACCTTC.